This entry is about one TCR beta chain. This clone was observed once. Its target antigen remains unknown. No per-base quality is available; no much larger clone lies one base away. Counted from cysteine to phenylalanine, this CDR3 has 15 amino acids. Of all the DNA, just the CDR3 is kept, 45 bases in frame from base 1. CDR1 SGHTA and CDR2 FQGNSA are derived from the germline V gene. V loses 5 bases of germline sequence and J loses 0 bases, and the interval between the two ends is 11 bases. This record belongs to a study of shared clonotypes between healthy human individuals (dated by TCRdb to 2020 to 2021). Describing the broader study: The cohort comprised a couple of women and a few men aged 18 to 49 years. For each donor, CD4 naive and CD4 memory were each run on three plates, CD8 naive on two plates, and CD8 memory on one plate. To estimate repertoire size and how much clonotype sharing occurs between individuals, the study deeply sequenced the blood TCR repertoires of roughly 5 healthy adults. To increase sequencing depth and limit assay-specific biases, TCR repertoire library preparation and sequencing were carried out by different laboratories using diverse techniques. Per donor, leukapheresis produced somewhere between about 0.85 and 8.9 billion PBMCs.

Results the study describes overall, beyond this receptor: Naive subsets generally had larger estimated clonotype richness than memory subsets. Incomplete sequencing was indicated by rarefaction of sorted-subset datasets, despite the large sequencing depth. About 5% of naive CD4, 3.5% of naive CD8, roughly 2.4% of memory CD4, and more than 0.35% of memory CD8 clonotypes were shared across several donors. Compared with non-shared clonotypes, the clonotypes found in all four sorted-subset donors had higher generation probabilities. Pairwise subsampling indicated that sequencing depth was expected to affect the degree of clonotype sharing among donors. The small number of donors limited the genetic and exposure-history diversity represented. Sampling was restricted to blood, and TCR repertoires in tissues likely differ from the TCR repertoires found in blood.

Using the deep immunoSEQ assay, TCR CDR3 regions were amplified from genomic DNA by multiplex PCR. Extracted genomic DNA from each cell subset was spread evenly across all wells of several immunoSEQ 96-well plates, with each plate serving as a replicate. For sorted subsets, around 200 ng genomic DNA, equal to tens of thousands of T cell genomes, was loaded into each replicate PCR. Purified libraries were quantified with a Qubit 3.0 fluorometer, sized on a Bioanalyzer 2100, and re-quantified with the KAPA Library Quantification kit. A separate single-read 150-cycle Illumina NextSeq 550 flow cell was used to sequence each immunoSEQ 96-well plate. As for how the authors treated the data: The immunoSEQ output contained only junctional sequences without quality scores, so filtering could not match that applied to full-length reads. Sequences were annotated with PyIR, a Python wrapper for IgBLAST v1.9, using IMGT germline references to assign V/J genes and CDR3. Reads were removed for weak V/J assignments (E-value above 1e-6), missing CDR3, stop codons, out-of-frame junctions, or ambiguous translated residues. A V3J clonotype was defined by an identical inferred V gene, J gene, and CDR3 amino acid sequence. Percentage overlap between repertoires was calculated by dividing the number of shared unique clonotypes by the size of the smaller repertoire. Repertoire richness was assessed with RTK rarefaction, the Chao1 estimator, and Recon v2.1 estimates of unobserved clonotypes. For all TCRbeta clonotypes obtained by the gDNA method from four donors, generation probabilities were computed with OLGA. Imported from immuneACCESS, the table was reduced by TCRdb to in-frame sequences with V and J called. These copies leave out some clones; in studies compared against another copy, an unresolved V gene accounts for under half, and the cause of the remainder is not known. V and J calls and clone size follow that table, whereas D and trimming were derived from the DNA. This sample lists approximately 320,000 clones; 80% to 90% were detected once. The ten largest clones represent around 16% of the sample.

Healthy HIV-negative adults with no recently reported acute infections or vaccinations were included as donors. All donors were Caucasian adults living in Nashville, Tennessee, USA. CD8 memory samples combined magnetically selected CD45RO+ cells with CCR7-negative CD45RA+ effector memory (TemRA) cells. Blood was obtained by leukapheresis, after which PBMCs were separated by Ficoll-Histopaque density gradient centrifugation and cryopreserved in liquid nitrogen vapor phase. Analytical flow cytometry was used to check the purity and quantity of every magnetically sorted T cell population. Genomic DNA was isolated from every sorted fraction and measured by UV absorbance on a Nanodrop 2000c.

The sequenced sample consisted of memory CD8+ T cells sorted from blood. Explained via the paper, the cell subset or site label denotes: CD45RO+ cells pooled with CCR7-negative TemRA cells. The receptor chain draws on TRBV7-2 and TRBJ1-3, with no D gene named confidently. This sequence originates from a man aged 18 to 35 in good health. The CDR3 amino acid sequence is: CASSNLGASGNTIYF. The sequence in DNA is TGTGCCAGCAGCAACCTGGGTGCCTCTGGAAACACCATATATTTT.